The clone carrying this T cell receptor (beta chain) was seen ten or more times. Time point denoted: longitudinal time-point 1 (baseline). The unsorted libraries were generated from a total of 2 million PBMCs, which had been stored in RNAlater at -80 C. The source of the sample is a study of neurological immune-mediated disorders. TCRdb reprocessed the 5' RACE reads with MiXCR, giving one entry per CDR3 protein. The sample lists under 90,000 distinct CDR3 sequences; roughly a tenth were seen once. The receptor was isolated from a man aged 25-45 years in good health. Specimen: PBMCs.

CDR3: CASRGQGTYEQYF. CDR3 DNA sequence: TGTGCCAGCAGGGGACAGGGTACCTACGAGCAGTACTTC. The chain carries TRBV28 and TRBJ2-7; 9 bases fit TRBD1. V lost 6 bases and J lost 2; bases outside the gene matches: 2. The CDR3 totals 13 residues. The germline CDR1 and CDR2 sequences are MDHEN and SYDVKM.